These T cell receptor beta chains were read from a single sample in a study of CD8+ T cells in alopecia areata. Sequencing used immunoSEQ multiplex PCR; TCRdb keeps in-frame clones, though not all of them. This table has about 42,000 clones, around three fifths appearing once. The sample in question was CD8+ T cells sorted from blood, obtained at week 4, from a patient treated with tofacitinib. These receptors came from a human donor with alopecia areata. Both conserved end residues are part of each CDR3. D genes are given only for firm matches. Only some rows state a clone size, as once, few, many or a class for expanded clones.

j_call v_call clone_size d_call cdr3_length cdr3_nt cdr3_aa
TRBJ1-6 TRBV27 NA NA 14 TGTGCCAGCAGTAGCCGGTCCTATAATTCACCCCTCCACTTT CASSSRSYNSPLHF
TRBJ1-5 TRBV27 once NA 14 TGTGCCAGCAGCGTTTTGGGAGGAGAGCAGCCCCAGCATTTT CASSVLGGEQPQHF
TRBJ2-1 TRBV7-6 NA TRBD1 16 TGTGCCAGCAGCTTAGCGGTAGTACAGGGGAGCGATGAGCAGTTCTTC CASSLAVVQGSDEQFF
TRBJ1-1 TRBV4-3 few NA 15 TGCGCCAGCAGCCAAGACAGAAGCGAGAACACTGAAGCTTTCTTT CASSQDRSENTEAFF
TRBJ1-5 TRBV15 NA TRBD1 15 TGTGCCACCAGCATTTACAGGGGATTGGATCAGCCCCAGCATTTT CATSIYRGLDQPQHF
TRBJ2-5 TRBV6-5 NA TRBD2 15 TGTGCCAGCAGCGCTAGCGGGGGACACCAAGAGACCCAGTACTTC CASSASGGHQETQYF
TRBJ1-6 TRBV25-1 NA TRBD1 16 TGTGCCAGCAGTCTGAGCGGACAGGGAGGGGATTCACCCCTCCACTTT CASSLSGQGGDSPLHF
TRBJ1-2 TRBV30 NA TRBD1 12 TGTGCCTGTCCCGGGACAGCCTATGGCTACACCTTC CACPGTAYGYTF
TRBJ2-7 TRBV4-2 few NA 13 TGTGCCAGCAGCCAAGCCCCAGGGAAAGAGCAGTACTTC CASSQAPGKEQYF
TRBJ2-7 TRBV27 NA TRBD1 12 TGTGCCAGCAGTTCGACAGGGGCCGAGCAGTACTTC CASSSTGAEQYF
TRBJ1-2 TRBV19 NA TRBD1 13 TGTGCCAGTAGTATGAGTCAGGGGGCGAGCTACACCTTC CASSMSQGASYTF
TRBJ2-1 TRBV6-5 NA TRBD2 16 TGTGCCAGCAGTTTCCTGACTAGCGGGGGGGTAAATGAGCAGTTCTTC CASSFLTSGGVNEQFF
TRBJ1-2 TRBV29-1 NA TRBD1 12 TGCAGCGTTGAGCGAACAGGGGATGGCTACACCTTC CSVERTGDGYTF
TRBJ1-1 TRBV7-2 NA TRBD1 13 TGTGCCAGCAGCTTGGACAGGGGCGCTGAAGCTTTCTTT CASSLDRGAEAFF
TRBJ1-5 TRBV30 once TRBD1 13 TGTGCCTGTAGTGGGACAGAGCGACAGCCCCAGCATTTT CACSGTERQPQHF
TRBJ1-2 TRBV29-1 NA NA 12 TGCAGCGTTGAAGGGTCTGCTGGTGGCTACACCTTC CSVEGSAGGYTF
TRBJ2-7 TRBV19 NA TRBD1 16 TGTGCCAGTAGTCCCGAAGACAGGGTCCGTACCTACGAGCAGTACTTC CASSPEDRVRTYEQYF
TRBJ1-4 TRBV13 few NA 13 TGTGCCAGCAGCTTAGCGGCAGATGAAAAACTGTTTTTT CASSLAADEKLFF
TRBJ2-2 TRBV7-8 NA NA 14 TGTGCCAGCAGCCTCCGGGGTGCCACCGGGGAGCTGTTTTTT CASSLRGATGELFF
TRBJ1-1 TRBV29-1 NA NA 13 TGCAGCGTTGAACAGGCAGGGTTCGCTGAAGCTTTCTTT CSVEQAGFAEAFF
TRBJ2-3 TRBV29-1 NA NA 10 TGCAGCGTTTTGGGTAATACGCAGTATTTT CSVLGNTQYF
TRBJ2-1 TRBV6-4 NA TRBD2 15 TGTGCCAGCAGTCGACTAGCGGGGGAAGACAATGAGCAGTTCTTC CASSRLAGEDNEQFF
TRBJ2-2 TRBV29-1 NA NA 14 TGCAGCGTTGAAAGTACAGAGGACTCCTGGGAGCTGTTTTTT CSVESTEDSWELFF
TRBJ1-1 TRBV30 NA NA 13 TGTGCCTGGAGTGACAGGCTGAACACTGAAGCTTTCTTT CAWSDRLNTEAFF
TRBJ2-1 TRBV9 NA NA 15 TGTGCCAGCAGCGTTCCCTGGGACCTCTACAATGAGCAGTTCTTC CASSVPWDLYNEQFF
TRBJ2-7 TRBV27 NA NA 13 TGTGCCAGCAGTTTGGGGTTTGGCTACGAGCAGTACTTC CASSLGFGYEQYF
TRBJ1-1 TRBV10-3 many NA 13 TGTGCCATCAGGGGGGATACGAACACTGAAGCTTTCTTT CAIRGDTNTEAFF